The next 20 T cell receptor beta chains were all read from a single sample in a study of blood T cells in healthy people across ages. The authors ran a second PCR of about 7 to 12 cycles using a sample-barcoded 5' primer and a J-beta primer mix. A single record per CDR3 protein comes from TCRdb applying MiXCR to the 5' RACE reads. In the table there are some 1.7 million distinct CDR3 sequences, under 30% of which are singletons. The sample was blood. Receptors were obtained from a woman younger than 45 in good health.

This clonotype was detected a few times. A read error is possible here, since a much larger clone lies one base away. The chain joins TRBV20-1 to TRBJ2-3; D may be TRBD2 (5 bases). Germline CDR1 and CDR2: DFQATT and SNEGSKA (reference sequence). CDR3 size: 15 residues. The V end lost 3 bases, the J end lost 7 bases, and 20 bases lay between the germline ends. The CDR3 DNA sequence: TGCAGTGCTAGCCCTATAGGAGCGGCCCCTAATACGCAGTATTTT. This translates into CSASPIGAAPNTQYF.

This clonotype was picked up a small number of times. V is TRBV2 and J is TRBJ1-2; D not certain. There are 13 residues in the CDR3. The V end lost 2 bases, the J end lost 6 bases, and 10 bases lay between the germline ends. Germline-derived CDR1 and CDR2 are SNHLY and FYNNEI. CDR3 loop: CASSELYGHGYTF. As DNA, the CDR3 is TGTGCCAGCAGTGAACTCTATGGGCATGGCTACACCTTC.

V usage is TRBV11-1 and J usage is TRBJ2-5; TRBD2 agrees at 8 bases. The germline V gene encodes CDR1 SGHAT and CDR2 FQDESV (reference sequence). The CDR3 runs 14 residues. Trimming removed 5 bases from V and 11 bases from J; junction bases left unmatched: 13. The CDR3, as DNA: TGTGCCAGCAGCCGAGTTGTAGCGGGACTCGGGCAGTACTTC. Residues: CASSRVVAGLGQYF.

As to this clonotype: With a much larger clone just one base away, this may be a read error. CDR3 nucleotides: TGTGCCAGCATCTCCGGGATCGAGCAGTACTTC. This encodes CASISGIEQYF. V usage is TRBV12-3 or TRBV12-4 and J usage is TRBJ2-5; a weak D match, TRBD2 (5 bases). Gene TRBJ2-7 matches the end of the DNA better, so the J call may be wrong. The length of the CDR3 is 11 residues.

CDR3 sequence: CSARSRAKPAFF. CDR3 nucleotide sequence: TGCAGTGCTAGATCCAGGGCCAAACCGGCTTTCTTT. The chain carries TRBV20-1 and TRBJ1-1, with D possibly matching TRBD1 (5 bases). This CDR3 has 12 amino acids. Germline CDR1 DFQATT, CDR2 SNEGSKA (reference sequence). With 2 bases removed from V and 11 bases from J, the gap between germline ends came to 15 bases.

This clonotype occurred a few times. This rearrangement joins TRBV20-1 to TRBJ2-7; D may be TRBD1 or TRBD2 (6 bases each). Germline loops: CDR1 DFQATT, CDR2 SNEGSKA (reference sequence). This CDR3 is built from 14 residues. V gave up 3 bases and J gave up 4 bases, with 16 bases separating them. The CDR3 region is CSAREGRGGYEQYF. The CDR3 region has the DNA TGCAGTGCTAGGGAGGGCAGGGGCGGTTACGAGCAGTACTTC.

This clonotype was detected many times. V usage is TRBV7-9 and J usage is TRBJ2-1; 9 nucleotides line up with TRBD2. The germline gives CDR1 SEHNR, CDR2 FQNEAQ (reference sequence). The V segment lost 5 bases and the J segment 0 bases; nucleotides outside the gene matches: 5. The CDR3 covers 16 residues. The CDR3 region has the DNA TGTGCCAGCAGCCCGACTAGCGGAAGCTCCTACAATGAGCAGTTCTTC. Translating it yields CASSPTSGSSYNEQFF. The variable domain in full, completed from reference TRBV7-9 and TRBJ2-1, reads DTGVSQNPRHKITKRGQNVTFRCDPISEHNRLYWYRQTLGQGPEFLTYFQNEAQLEKSRLLSDRFSAERPKGSFSTLEIQRTEQGDSAMYLCASSPTSGSSYNEQFFGPGTRLTVL.

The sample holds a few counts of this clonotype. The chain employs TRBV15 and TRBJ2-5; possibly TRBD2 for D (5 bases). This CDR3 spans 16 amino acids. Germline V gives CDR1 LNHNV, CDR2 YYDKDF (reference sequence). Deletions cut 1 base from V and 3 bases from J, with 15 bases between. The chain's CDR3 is CATSRAKSGNEETQYF. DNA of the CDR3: TGTGCCACCAGCAGAGCGAAGTCGGGGAACGAAGAGACCCAGTACTTC.

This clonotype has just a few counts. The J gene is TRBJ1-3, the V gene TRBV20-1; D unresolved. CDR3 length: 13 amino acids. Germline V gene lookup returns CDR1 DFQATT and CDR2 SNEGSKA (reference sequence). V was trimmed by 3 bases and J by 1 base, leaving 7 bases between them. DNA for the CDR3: TGCAGTGCTAGTGCAAGTTCTGGAAACACCATATATTTT. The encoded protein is CSASASSGNTIYF.

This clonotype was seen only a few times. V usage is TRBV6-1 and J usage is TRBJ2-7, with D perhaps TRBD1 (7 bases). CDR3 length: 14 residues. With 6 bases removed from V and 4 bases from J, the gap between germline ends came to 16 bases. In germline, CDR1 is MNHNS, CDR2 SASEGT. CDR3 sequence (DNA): TGTGCCAGCAGCTCCAGGGGGGAGAGTTACGAGCAGTACTTC. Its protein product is CASSSRGESYEQYF.

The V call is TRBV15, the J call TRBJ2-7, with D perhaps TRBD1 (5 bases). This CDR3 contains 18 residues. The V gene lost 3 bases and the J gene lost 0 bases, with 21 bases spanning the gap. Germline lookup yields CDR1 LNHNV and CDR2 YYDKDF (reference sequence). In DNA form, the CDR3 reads TGTGCCACCAGCAGCGAATCGACGGACACTTCGGGCTCCTACGAGCAGTACTTC. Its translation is CATSSESTDTSGSYEQYF.

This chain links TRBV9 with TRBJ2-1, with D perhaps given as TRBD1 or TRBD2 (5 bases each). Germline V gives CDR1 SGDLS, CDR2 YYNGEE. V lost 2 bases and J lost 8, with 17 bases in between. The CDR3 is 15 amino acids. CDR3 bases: TGTGCCAGCAGCGTCGGGACGCGGTCTGGGGATGAGCAGTTCTTC. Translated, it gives CASSVGTRSGDEQFF.

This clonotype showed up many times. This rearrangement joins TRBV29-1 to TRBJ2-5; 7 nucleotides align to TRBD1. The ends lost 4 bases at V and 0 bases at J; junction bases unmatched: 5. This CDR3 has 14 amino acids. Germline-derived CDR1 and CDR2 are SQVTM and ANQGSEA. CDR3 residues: CSVAPTGYQETQYF. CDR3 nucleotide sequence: TGCAGCGTTGCCCCGACAGGGTACCAAGAGACCCAGTACTTC.

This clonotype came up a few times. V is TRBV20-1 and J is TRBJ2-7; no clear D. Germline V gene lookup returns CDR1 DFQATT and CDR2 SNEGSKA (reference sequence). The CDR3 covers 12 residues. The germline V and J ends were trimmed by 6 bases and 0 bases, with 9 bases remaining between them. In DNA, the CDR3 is TGCAGTGCCGTCAGGAGCTCCTACGAGCAGTACTTC. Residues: CSAVRSSYEQYF.

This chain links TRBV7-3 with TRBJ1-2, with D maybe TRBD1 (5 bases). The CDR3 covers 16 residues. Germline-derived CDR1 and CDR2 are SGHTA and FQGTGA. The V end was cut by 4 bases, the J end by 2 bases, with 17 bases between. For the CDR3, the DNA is TGTGCCAGCAGCTCCGATGGGACCGGGAAAAACTATGGCTACACCTTC. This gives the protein CASSSDGTGKNYGYTF. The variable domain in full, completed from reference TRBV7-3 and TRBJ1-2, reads GAGVSQTPSNKVTEKGKYVELRCDPISGHTALYWYRQSLGQGPEFLIYFQGTGAADDSGLPNDRFFAVRPEGSVSTLKIQRTERGDSAVYLCASSSDGTGKNYGYTFGSGTRLTVV.

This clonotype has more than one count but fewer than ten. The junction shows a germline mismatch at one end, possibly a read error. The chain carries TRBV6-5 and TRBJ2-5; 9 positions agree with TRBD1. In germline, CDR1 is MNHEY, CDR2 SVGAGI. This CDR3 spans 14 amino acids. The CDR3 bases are TGTGCCGGCAGCCTACAGGGGGCGCAGGAGACCCAGTACTTC. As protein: CAGSLQGAQETQYF.

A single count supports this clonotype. CDR3 loop: CASTHAGTSGGSNEQFF. The CDR3 nucleotides are TGTGCCAGCACCCACGCCGGGACTAGCGGGGGAAGCAATGAGCAGTTCTTC. The chain is built from TRBV12-3 or TRBV12-4 and TRBJ2-1; TRBD2 agrees at 14 bases. V was clipped by 7 bases and J by 6 bases; unmatched bases: 11. CDR3 length: 17 residues.

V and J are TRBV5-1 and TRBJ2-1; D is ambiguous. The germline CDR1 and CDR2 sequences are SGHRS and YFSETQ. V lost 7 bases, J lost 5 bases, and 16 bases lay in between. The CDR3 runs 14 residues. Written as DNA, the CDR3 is TGCGCCAGCCCGATAGGCCCTACACACAATGAGCAGTTCTTC. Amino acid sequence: CASPIGPTHNEQFF.

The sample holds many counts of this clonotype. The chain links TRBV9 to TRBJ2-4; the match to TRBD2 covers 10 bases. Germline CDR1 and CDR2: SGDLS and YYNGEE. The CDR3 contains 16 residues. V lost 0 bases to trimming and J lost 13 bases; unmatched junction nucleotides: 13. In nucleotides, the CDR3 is TGTGCCAGCAGCGTAGCCCCACTAGCGGGGCCGGGGGAGCAGTACTTC. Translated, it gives CASSVAPLAGPGEQYF.

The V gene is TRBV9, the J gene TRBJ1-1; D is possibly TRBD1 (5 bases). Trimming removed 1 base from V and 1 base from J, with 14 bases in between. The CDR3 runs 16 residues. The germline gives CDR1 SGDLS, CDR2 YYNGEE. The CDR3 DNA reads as TGTGCCAGCAGCGTATTAGGGGAGGCGTCGAACACTGAAGCTTTCTTT. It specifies CASSVLGEASNTEAFF.